Below, 13 T cell receptor beta chains from the same sample are listed, as sequenced in a study of blood T cell dynamics during melanoma immunotherapy. Repertoires were generated with immunoSEQ multiplex PCR, while TCRdb's copy carries only in-frame clones and drops some. The sample has 1,000 to 1,200 clones; around 81% are singletons. Time point described: week 3, after first cycle of checkpoint inhibitor. This specimen was cell-free DNA from blood, taken from a patient treated with checkpoint blockade. The receptors derive from a human donor with melanoma.

The rearrangement joins TRBV4-2 to TRBJ2-1, with 8 bases aligning to TRBD2. This CDR3 contains 16 residues. J was trimmed by 5 bases and V by 3 bases; bases with no gene match: 9. Germline CDR1 reads LGHNA; CDR2 reads YNFKEQ. In nucleotides, the CDR3 is TGTGCCAGCAGCCAGGGCGGGACTAGTCCCCACAATGAGCAGTTCTTC. It is translated as CASSQGGTSPHNEQFF.

This chain links TRBV29-1 with TRBJ1-1; 9 positions agree with TRBD1. Germline CDR1 and CDR2: SQVTM and ANQGSEA. The CDR3 contains 16 residues. The V and J ends lost 7 bases and 2 bases, in that order; junction bases with no gene match: 14. The DNA of the CDR3 is TGCAGCGCGGGACAGGGTGGACCCAGTAGAAACACTGAAGCTTTCTTT. Translated: CSAGQGGPSRNTEAFF.

This chain's CDR3 is CAISESGDISGNTIYF. For the CDR3, the DNA is TGTGCCATCAGTGAGTCGGGGGACATCTCTGGAAACACCATATATTTT. The chain uses TRBV10-3 and TRBJ1-3; D is possibly TRBD1 (6 bases). The CDR3 covers 16 residues. Germline-derived CDR1 and CDR2 are ENHRY and SYGVKD. V was trimmed by 0 bases and J by 0 bases, leaving 9 bases between them.

The chain recombines TRBV4-3 with TRBJ2-1; 7 bases map to TRBD2. Germline loops: CDR1 LGHNA, CDR2 YSLEER. The junction had 14 bases not matched to a gene; V was cut back by 5 bases and J by 7 bases. The CDR3 has 16 residues. The CDR3 DNA is TGCGCCAGCAGCTTTACGGGGGGTTTGGGGAGGAATGAGCAGTTCTTC. Protein sequence: CASSFTGGLGRNEQFF.

The chain links TRBV29-1 to TRBJ1-4; no clear D. Deletions cut 4 bases from V and 6 bases from J, with 6 bases between. Germline CDR1 and CDR2: SQVTM and ANQGSEA. The length of the CDR3 is 11 residues. The CDR3 DNA sequence: TGCAGCGTTGGATGGGATGAAAAACTGTTTTTT. This encodes CSVGWDEKLFF. The full variable domain, completed using reference TRBV29-1 and TRBJ1-4, is SAVISQKPSRDICQRGTSLTIQCQVDSQVTMMFWYRQQPGQSLTLIATANQGSEATYESGFVIDKFPISRPNLTFSTLTVSNMSPEDSSIYLCSVGWDEKLFFGSGTQLSVL.

V gene TRBV5-4 combines with J gene TRBJ1-2; possibly TRBD1 for D (5 bases). The germline V and J ends were trimmed by 1 base and 4 bases, with 14 bases remaining between them. CDR1 is SGHNT, CDR2 YYREEE, per germline (reference sequence). The CDR3 spans 15 residues. The CDR3 nucleotides are TGTGCCAGCAGCTTGTGGGCAGCGAGGGGCTATGGCTACACCTTC. Translation gives CASSLWAARGYGYTF.

The chain has TRBV4-2 and TRBJ2-5; 9 bases align to TRBD1. The CDR3 spans 15 residues. Trimming at V came to 4 bases and at J to 5 bases, leaving 8 bases not matched to a gene. Per the germline V gene, CDR1 is LGHNA and CDR2 is YNFKEQ. The chain's CDR3 is CASSPQDRGEETQYF. Here the CDR3 DNA reads TGTGCCAGCAGCCCCCAGGACAGGGGAGAGGAGACCCAGTACTTC.

This chain joins TRBV11-2 and TRBJ1-2; a possible D gene is TRBD1 (6 bases). The CDR3 contains 13 residues. From germline, CDR1 is SGHAT and CDR2 FQNNGV. The V end lost 6 bases, the J end lost 4 bases, and 12 bases lay between the germline ends. CDR3 nucleotide sequence: TGTGCCAGCAGGCCCGGACAGATCTATGGCTACACCTTC. It yields the protein CASRPGQIYGYTF.

This chain uses TRBV30 with TRBJ1-5; D is unresolved. Trimming shortened V by 0 bases and J by 4 bases, and 10 bases separated the two germline ends. The germline gives CDR1 GTSNPN, CDR2 SVGIG (reference sequence). The CDR3 has 14 amino acids. CDR3 nucleotides: TGTGCCTGGAGTGTACGAGGTACTAATCAGCCCCAGCATTTT. Translation gives CAWSVRGTNQPQHF.

CDR3 loop: CASSLRAGASYEQYF. The CDR3 bases are TGTGCCAGTAGTCTGAGAGCGGGAGCCTCCTACGAGCAGTACTTC. V usage is TRBV19 and J usage is TRBJ2-7; 8 bases agree with TRBD2. CDR1 is LNHDA and CDR2 is SQIVND in the germline V gene (reference sequence). V dropped 5 bases and J dropped 0; count of bases not matched to a gene: 6. The CDR3 is 15 amino acids.

V gene TRBV5-5 combines with J gene TRBJ1-1; tentatively, D is TRBD1 (5 bases). The CDR3 totals 14 residues. Germline V gene lookup returns CDR1 SGHKS and CDR2 YYEKEE (reference sequence). V lost 4 bases to trimming and J lost 5 bases, with 15 bases between them. The CDR3 sequence is CASSLQGGRTEAFF. Written as DNA, the CDR3 is TGTGCCAGCAGCCTCCAGGGCGGGAGGACTGAAGCTTTCTTT.

V and J are TRBV14 and TRBJ2-3; D ambiguous. The germline gives CDR1 SGHDN, CDR2 FVKESK. V gave up 4 bases and J gave up 9 bases, with 11 bases separating them. The CDR3 length is 12 residues. This chain's CDR3 is CASSPERGTQYF. The DNA for the CDR3 is TGTGCCAGCAGCCCGGAAAGAGGAACGCAGTATTTT.

The CDR3 region is CAWSLLTSGPDNEQFF. Written as DNA, the CDR3 is TGTGCCTGGAGCCTCCTCACTAGCGGGCCGGACAATGAGCAGTTCTTC. The rearrangement joins TRBV30 to TRBJ2-1; 9 nucleotides align to TRBD2. The germline CDR1 and CDR2 sequences are GTSNPN and SVGIG (reference sequence). CDR3 length: 16 amino acids. V lost 3 bases, J lost 5 bases, and 11 bases stayed unmatched.